Below, 14 T cell receptor beta chains from the same sample are listed, as sequenced in a study of OX40 agonist ivuxolimab in advanced cancers. The protocol was immunoSEQ multiplex PCR, while the TCRdb copy is restricted to in-frame clones and leaves out a portion. Of 40,000 to 50,000 clones in the sample, about 86% are singletons; the top ten hold roughly a third. The input for sequencing was CD4+ or CD8+ T cells sorted from blood, taken in a trial of the OX40 agonist ivuxolimab. The receptor source for this set is an adult with an advanced solid tumor such as melanoma, head and neck, liver or kidney cancer.

The V call is TRBV11-3, the J call TRBJ2-1, with 7 bases that match TRBD1. V lost 5 bases, J lost 5 bases, and 3 bases stayed unmatched. CDR1 is SGHNT and CDR2 is YENEEA in the germline V gene. The CDR3 totals 13 residues. In DNA form, the CDR3 reads TGTGCCAGCAGCCGGGACAGAAACAATGAGCAGTTCTTC. Translation: CASSRDRNNEQFF. The whole variable domain, filled in from reference TRBV11-3 and TRBJ2-1, reads EAGVVQSPRYKIIEKKQPVAFWCNPISGHNTLYWYLQNLGQGPELLIRYENEEAVDDSQLPKDRFSAERLKGVDSTLKIQPAELGDSAVYLCASSRDRNNEQFFGPGTRLTVL.

The genes are TRBV5-4 and TRBJ2-7; 8 positions match TRBD1. V was pared by 4 bases and J by 2 bases, with 8 bases of the junction left unmatched. Looked up from germline, CDR1 is SGHNT and CDR2 is YYREEE (reference sequence). CDR3 size: 15 residues. CDR3 in DNA: TGTGCCAGCAGCCGCGGACAGGGTTCCCCCTACGAGCAGTACTTC. Protein: CASSRGQGSPYEQYF.

This chain links TRBV5-8 with TRBJ2-2; 9 bases match TRBD1. CDR3 size: 16 residues. Losses at the gene ends were 4 bases for V and 0 bases for J; bases not matched to a gene: 4. Germline CDR1 SGHTS, CDR2 YDEGEE. This CDR3 is CASSQWTGANTGELFF. For the CDR3, the DNA is TGTGCCAGCAGCCAATGGACAGGGGCGAACACCGGGGAGCTGTTTTTT.

The gene calls are TRBV5-4 and TRBJ2-7; 11 nucleotides align to TRBD2. The V gene end was trimmed by 2 bases and the J gene end by 0 bases; junction bases not matched to a gene: 4. The CDR3 spans 16 residues. The germline V gene has CDR1 SGHNT and CDR2 YYREEE (reference sequence). The CDR3 nucleotides are TGTGCCAGCAGCTTAAGGACTAGCGGGTCCTCCTACGAGCAGTACTTC. Encoded protein: CASSLRTSGSSYEQYF. Variable domain in full (rest from reference TRBV5-4 and TRBJ2-7): ETGVTQSPTHLIKTRGQQVTLRCSSQSGHNTVSWYQQALGQGPQFIFQYYREEENGRGNFPPRFSGLQFPNYSSELNVNALELDDSALYLCASSLRTSGSSYEQYFGPGTRLTVT.

With regard to this clone: Sequence at one end of the junction differs from germline and may be a read error. The CDR3 DNA sequence: TGCGCCAGCAGCCAAGGACCAGCGGGGTATCGGGAGCAGTACTTC. Its translation: CASSQGPAGYREQYF. The rearrangement links TRBV7-3 to TRBJ2-7; the match to TRBD2 covers 7 bases. Germline V lookup: CDR1 SGHTA, CDR2 FQGTGA. CDR3 size: 15 residues. The full variable domain, completed using reference TRBV7-3 and TRBJ2-7, is GAGVSQTPSNKVTEKGKYVELRCDPISGHTALYWYRQSLGQGPEFLIYFQGTGAADDSGLPNDRFFAVRPEGSVSTLKIQRTERGDSAVYLCASSQGPAGYREQYFGPGTRLTVT.

This CDR3 reads CASSEEGAGYTF. DNA for the CDR3: TGCGCCAGCAGTGAGGAGGGGGCTGGCTACACCTTC. The V gene is TRBV5-1, the J gene TRBJ1-2, with 7 bases fitting TRBD1. This CDR3 region has 12 residues. Germline V lookup: CDR1 SGHRS, CDR2 YFSETQ. The V segment lost 5 bases and the J segment 7 bases; nucleotides outside the gene matches: 5.

This clone was counted once. The V call is TRBV15, the J call TRBJ2-1; a weak D match, TRBD2 (5 bases). Germline-derived CDR1 and CDR2 are LNHNV and YYDKDF (reference sequence). The CDR3 is 16 amino acids. The V end was cut by 1 base, the J end by 0 bases, with 10 bases between. The CDR3: CATSRGRASSYNEQFF. The CDR3 DNA reads as TGTGCCACCAGCAGAGGGCGGGCGAGCTCCTACAATGAGCAGTTCTTC.

The chain has TRBV25-1 and TRBJ1-1, with 8 bases identical to TRBD1. V dropped 8 bases and J dropped 3; count of bases not matched to a gene: 8. CDR3 size: 14 residues. The germline CDR1 and CDR2 sequences are MGHDK and SYGVNS. CDR3 nucleotides: TGTGCCAGCTGGACAGGGAGTTTGTACACTGAAGCTTTCTTT. Protein sequence: CASWTGSLYTEAFF.

The chain carries TRBV6-1 and TRBJ1-3; D is unresolved. Deletions cut 7 bases from V and 8 bases from J, with 12 bases between. This CDR3 comprises 12 residues. CDR1 MNHNS and CDR2 SASEGT come from the germline V gene. In nucleotides, the CDR3 is TGTGCCAGCAAAGGCCCCCAAGACACCATATATTTT. This encodes CASKGPQDTIYF.

This clone occurred once. V gene TRBV5-8 combines with J gene TRBJ1-5; D not resolved. The V end was cut by 5 bases, the J end by 4 bases, with 10 bases between. Germline assignment: CDR1 SGHTS and CDR2 YDEGEE. The CDR3 runs 13 residues. The CDR3 DNA is TGTGCCAGCAGGTCAAGCTTAAATCAGCCCCAGCATTTT. As protein: CASRSSLNQPQHF.

CDR3 sequence: CASSERDYSYEQYF. The CDR3 nucleotides are TGTGCCAGCAGTGAGAGGGACTACTCCTACGAGCAGTACTTC. V and J are TRBV6-1 and TRBJ2-7, with 7 nucleotides matching TRBD2. The J segment lost 0 bases and the V segment lost 3 bases, leaving 2 bases of the junction unmatched. From germline, CDR1 is MNHNS and CDR2 SASEGT. The CDR3 has 14 amino acids.

This sequence joins TRBV5-5 and TRBJ1-2; 8 bases agree with TRBD1. Per germline, CDR1 SGHKS and CDR2 YYEKEE (reference sequence). V shed 3 bases and J 6 bases; nucleotides not matched to a gene: 10. This CDR3 is 15 amino acids long. The CDR3, as DNA: TGTGCCAGCAGCTCTACGGACAGGGTGAGGGATGGCTACACCTTC. This translates into CASSSTDRVRDGYTF.

The chain recombines TRBV11-2 with TRBJ2-5; 11 bases are a match to TRBD2. The CDR3 runs to 17 residues. Germline-derived CDR1 and CDR2 are SGHAT and FQNNGV. J lost 4 bases, V lost 3 bases, and 10 bases had no gene match. The CDR3 sequence: CASSFGLAGAAGETQYF. The CDR3 coding sequence is TGTGCCAGCAGCTTCGGACTAGCGGGCGCTGCGGGAGAGACCCAGTACTTC.

Only one count was recorded for this clone. This chain links TRBV15 with TRBJ2-2, with D possibly called TRBD1 or TRBD2 (5 bases each). Germline assignment: CDR1 LNHNV and CDR2 YYDKDF (reference sequence). The germline V and J ends were trimmed by 0 bases and 6 bases, with 14 bases remaining between them. The CDR3 sequence is 16 residues long. The CDR3 region is CATSRDLLRGPGELFF. CDR3 DNA sequence: TGTGCCACCAGCAGAGATCTTCTTCGGGGCCCCGGGGAGCTGTTTTTT.